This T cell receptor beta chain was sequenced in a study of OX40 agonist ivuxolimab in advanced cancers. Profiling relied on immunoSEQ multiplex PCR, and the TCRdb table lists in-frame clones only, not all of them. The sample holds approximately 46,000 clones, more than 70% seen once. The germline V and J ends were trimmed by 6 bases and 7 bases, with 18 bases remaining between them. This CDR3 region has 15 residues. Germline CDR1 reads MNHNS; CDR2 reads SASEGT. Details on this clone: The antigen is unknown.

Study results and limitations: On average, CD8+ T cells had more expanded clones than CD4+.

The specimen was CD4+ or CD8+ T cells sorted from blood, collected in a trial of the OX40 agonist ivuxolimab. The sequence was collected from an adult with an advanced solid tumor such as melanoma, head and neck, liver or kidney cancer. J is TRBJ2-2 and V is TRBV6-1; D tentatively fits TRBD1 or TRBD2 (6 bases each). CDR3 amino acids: CASRGEGGSNGELFF. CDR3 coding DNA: TGTGCCAGCAGGGGCGAAGGGGGGTCGAACGGGGAGCTGTTTTTT.